One and the same sample provided the 17 T cell receptor beta chains below, sequenced in a study of early T cells in non-severe SARS-CoV-2 infection. TCRdb re-called the 5' RACE reads with MiXCR, one entry per CDR3 protein. The sample lists about 71,000 distinct CDR3 sequences; approximately 15% were seen once. Sequences were derived from whole blood, sampled at baseline. Receptors were obtained from an adult who was a healthcare worker with PCR-confirmed SARS-CoV-2 infection or an uninfected control (not recorded which).

The chain employs TRBV19 and TRBJ2-1; 12 nucleotides agree with TRBD2. This CDR3 region has 16 residues. The trim removed 6 bases at V and 9 bases at J, leaving 12 bases unmatched. Germline V gives CDR1 LNHDA, CDR2 SQIVND (reference sequence). The DNA for the CDR3 is TGTGCCAGTAGCTCTATCCAGGGACTAGCGGGTTCTGAGCAGTTCTTC. This translates into CASSSIQGLAGSEQFF.

This chain joins TRBV7-6 and TRBJ2-2; 7 bases fit TRBD2. This CDR3 contains 15 residues. Germline-derived CDR1 and CDR2 are SGHVS and FNYEAQ. V lost 2 bases to trimming and J lost 1 base; unmatched junction nucleotides: 1. CDR3 in amino acids: CASSLRGENTGELFF. The CDR3 DNA follows: TGTGCCAGCAGCTTACGGGGGGAGAACACCGGGGAGCTGTTTTTT.

This rearrangement joins TRBV5-1 to TRBJ2-5; 10 bases match TRBD2. Germline V gene sequence: CDR1 SGHRS, CDR2 YFSETQ. CDR3 length: 15 amino acids. Trimming took 1 base from V and 5 from J; bases not matched to a gene: 5. CDR3 nucleotides: TGCGCCAGCAGCTTGCTAGCGGGAGCGGAGGAGACCCAGTACTTC. Its translation is CASSLLAGAEETQYF.

This clonotype has more than one count but fewer than ten. The rearrangement uses TRBV29-1 and TRBJ2-7; D ambiguous. The V gene's germline CDR1 is SQVTM and CDR2 ANQGSEA. CDR3 length: 13 amino acids. V gave up 2 bases and J gave up 2 bases, with 10 bases separating them. CDR3 DNA: TGCAGCGTTGAAAAAGGCGAGACCTACGAGCAGTACTTC. It translates to CSVEKGETYEQYF.

This clonotype was seen a handful of times. The gene calls are TRBV11-3 and TRBJ2-7; TRBD1 or TRBD2 may be the D gene (5 bases each). CDR1 SGHNT and CDR2 YENEEA come from the germline V gene. The CDR3 has 11 amino acids. V was pared by 5 bases and J by 5 bases, with 7 bases between. The CDR3 region has the DNA TGTGCCAGCAGCCGAGGGGACGAGCAGTACTTC. Amino acid sequence: CASSRGDEQYF.

This rearrangement joins TRBV18 to TRBJ2-2; no firm D call. There are 14 residues in the CDR3. Germline assignment: CDR1 KGHSH and CDR2 LQKENI. Between the trimmed V and J ends, which lost 2 bases and 6 bases, there was a span of 10 bases. For the CDR3, the DNA is TGTGCCAGCTCACCATGGAGTCGCCCCGGGGAGCTGTTTTTT. Protein product: CASSPWSRPGELFF.

The V and J genes are TRBV21-1 and TRBJ2-7; the D segment call TRBD2 is taken from the table without a DNA check. TRBV21-1 represents a pseudogene. CDR3 length: 16 amino acids. CDR3 in DNA: TGTGCCAGCAGCAAGAAGGGAGGCGGATCTCCTTACGAGCAGTACTTC. It specifies CASSKKGGGSPYEQYF.

This clonotype was found a few times. CDR3 protein: CASSLDVTQPRSPLHF. The CDR3 nucleotides read TGCGCCAGCAGCTTGGACGTAACCCAACCAAGGTCACCCCTCCACTTT. The chain is built from TRBV5-1 and TRBJ1-6, with D uncertain. Trimming pared 0 bases from V and 10 bases from J, leaving 17 bases between. Germline V gene sequence: CDR1 SGHRS, CDR2 YFSETQ. This CDR3 has 16 residues.

This clonotype has more than one count but fewer than ten. J is TRBJ1-1 and V is TRBV28, with D unclear. This CDR3 is built from 14 residues. From germline, CDR1 is MDHEN and CDR2 SYDVKM. V lost 2 bases and J lost 5, with 12 bases in between. The CDR3 sequence: CASSLRAVGTEAFF. The CDR3 DNA follows: TGTGCCAGCAGTTTAAGGGCAGTGGGGACTGAAGCTTTCTTT.

This clonotype was detected a few times. V usage is TRBV18 and J usage is TRBJ1-6; D not certain. Germline-derived CDR1 and CDR2 are KGHSH and LQKENI. Between the trimmed V and J ends, which lost 3 bases and 2 bases, there was a span of 8 bases. CDR3 length: 15 residues. CDR3 sequence: CASSPGNTYNSPLHF. CDR3 DNA: TGTGCCAGCTCACCCGGGAACACCTATAATTCACCCCTCCACTTT.

V gene TRBV7-3 combines with J gene TRBJ1-1; unclear D gene. CDR3 length: 13 residues. V lost 4 bases and J lost 2, with 8 bases in between. Germline V gene sequence: CDR1 SGHTA, CDR2 FQGTGA. The CDR3 nucleotides read TGTGCCAGCAGCTCACAGATTAACACTGAAGCTTTCTTT. Translated: CASSSQINTEAFF.

This chain connects TRBV3-1 to TRBJ1-5; D not certain. Per germline, CDR1 LGHDT and CDR2 YNNKEL (reference sequence). CDR3 size: 16 residues. Trimming removed 2 bases from V and 1 base from J, with 12 bases in between. CDR3 residues: CASSQNPGGSNQPQHF. In DNA form, the CDR3 reads TGTGCCAGCAGCCAAAATCCGGGTGGGAGCAATCAGCCCCAGCATTTT. The full variable domain, rest sourced from reference TRBV3-1 and TRBJ1-5, is DTAVSQTPKYLVTQMGNDKSIKCEQNLGHDTMYWYKQDSKKFLKIMFSYNNKELIINETVPNRFSPKSPDKAHLNLHINSLELGDSAVYFCASSQNPGGSNQPQHFGDGTRLSIL.

This clonotype was counted only a few times. The chain carries TRBV9 and TRBJ2-3, with TRBD2 matching over 7 bases. Germline assignment: CDR1 SGDLS and CDR2 YYNGEE. J lost 4 bases, V lost 4 bases, and 6 bases had no gene match. The CDR3 is 14 amino acids. In DNA form, the CDR3 reads TGTGCCAGCAGCAACCGGGGGGTTTCAGATACGCAGTATTTT. The encoded protein is CASSNRGVSDTQYF. The full variable domain, in which reference TRBV9 and TRBJ2-3 provide the parts outside the CDR3, is DSGVTQTPKHLITATGQRVTLRCSPRSGDLSVYWYQQSLDQGLQFLIQYYNGEERAKGNILERFSAQQFPDLHSELNLSSLELGDSALYFCASSNRGVSDTQYFGPGTRLTVL.

The genes are TRBV28 and TRBJ1-2; TRBD1 aligns across 7 bases. CDR1 MDHEN and CDR2 SYDVKM come from the germline V gene. Germline trimming cut 4 bases from V and 8 bases from J; bases unmatched to any gene: 4. This CDR3 has 12 amino acids. CDR3 amino acids: CASSSGQRGYTF. CDR3 sequence (DNA): TGTGCCAGCAGTTCGGGACAGAGGGGCTACACCTTC.

This clonotype was seen only a few times. The V gene is TRBV29-1, the J gene TRBJ2-5, with D unclear. Germline values: CDR1 SQVTM, CDR2 ANQGSEA. V was shortened by 3 bases and J by 5 bases, with 13 bases between the two germline ends. The CDR3 has 13 residues. CDR3 in DNA: TGCAGCGTTGACCGTGGGGTTGACGAGACCCAGTACTTC. Translation gives CSVDRGVDETQYF. Together with reference TRBV29-1 and TRBJ2-5, the CDR3 gives the full variable domain: SAVISQKPSRDICQRGTSLTIQCQVDSQVTMMFWYRQQPGQSLTLIATANQGSEATYESGFVIDKFPISRPNLTFSTLTVSNMSPEDSSIYLCSVDRGVDETQYFGPGTRLLVL.

This clonotype has just a few counts. The chain employs TRBV7-3 and TRBJ2-5, with TRBD2 matching 7 bases. Germline-derived CDR1 and CDR2 are SGHTA and FQGTGA. With 1 base clipped from V and 5 bases from J, the junction kept 7 bases outside the gene matches. This CDR3 is 15 amino acids long. CDR3 amino acids: CASSLNGGSTETQYF. The DNA for the CDR3 is TGTGCCAGCAGCTTAAACGGCGGGAGTACCGAGACCCAGTACTTC.

With regard to this clonotype: The conserved final phenylalanine or tryptophan is absent from the CDR3, which likely points to a read error. The J gene is TRBJ1-2, the V gene TRBV2; a possible D gene is TRBD1 (5 bases). This CDR3 is built from 15 residues. V shed 8 bases and J shed 3 bases, with 19 bases lying between them. Germline V gene lookup returns CDR1 SNHLY and CDR2 FYNNEI. The CDR3 DNA reads TGTGCCAGCGAGAGTAGGGGAACTGTCTACTATGGCTACACCATC. This translates into CASESRGTVYYGYTI.